The source of this TCR beta chain is a study of T cell clonality in common variable immunodeficiency. Caucasian heritage predominated among both patients and controls. This clone was seen at least ten times. The read ends 3 residues shy of where the CDR3 ends; the end is completed using the germline J gene. Method: immunoSEQ multiplex PCR; TCRdb's copy keeps in-frame clones and lacks some. Sampling found some 40,000 clones, none seen once. Germline CDR1 MNHNS, CDR2 SASEGT. Trimming removed 0 bases from V and 2 bases from J; junction bases left unmatched: 4. The CDR3 length is 17 residues. This TCR came from a person aged 18 to 69 in good health. The sequenced sample was peripheral blood mononuclear cells. This sequence joins TRBV6-1 and TRBJ1-6, with 7 bases matching TRBD1. The CDR3 protein is CASSEAATGTYNSPLHF. The DNA read from the CDR3 is TGTGCCAGCAGTGAAGCGGCGACAGGGACCTATAATTCACCC.